This section outlines one T cell receptor beta chain sequence together with its context. Its antigen is as yet unknown. Other DNA sequences within the sample encode an identical CDR3. This specimen belongs to a study of shared clonotypes between healthy human individuals. Study at large: Each donor had three CD4 naive, three CD4 memory, two CD8 naive and one CD8 memory plate.

In germline, CDR1 is SGDLS, CDR2 YYNGEE. The length of the CDR3 is 13 residues. With 2 bases removed from V and 1 base from J, the gap between germline ends came to 5 bases. Tens of thousands of T cell genomes, or roughly 180 ng DNA, went into the sorted-subset replicate PCRs. Methods used by the authors: Quality scores were absent from the junction-only immunoSEQ sequences, so filtering differed. Sequencing used immunoSEQ multiplex PCR; TCRdb keeps in-frame clones, though not all of them. V, J and clone size were drawn from that table, and D and trimming were deduced from the DNA. The repertoire consists of 1,400,000 or so clones, with 98% occurring once and the leading ten covering about 0.35%. General study findings and limits: The four-donor shared clonotypes exceeded non-shared clonotypes in generation probability, with non-shared ones scoring lower.

The receptor comes from a man aged 25 to 40 in good health. Sequenced: naive CD4+ T cells sorted from blood. The sample's subset: CD45RA+ positively selected. The chain links TRBV9 to TRBJ2-3; D unclear. The chain's CDR3 is CASSVGGTDTQYF. The CDR3 DNA is TGTGCCAGCAGCGTTGGGGGCACAGATACGCAGTATTTT. Complete variable domain (other parts from reference TRBV9 and TRBJ2-3): DSGVTQTPKHLITATGQRVTLRCSPRSGDLSVYWYQQSLDQGLQFLIQYYNGEERAKGNILERFSAQQFPDLHSELNLSSLELGDSALYFCASSVGGTDTQYFGPGTRLTVL.